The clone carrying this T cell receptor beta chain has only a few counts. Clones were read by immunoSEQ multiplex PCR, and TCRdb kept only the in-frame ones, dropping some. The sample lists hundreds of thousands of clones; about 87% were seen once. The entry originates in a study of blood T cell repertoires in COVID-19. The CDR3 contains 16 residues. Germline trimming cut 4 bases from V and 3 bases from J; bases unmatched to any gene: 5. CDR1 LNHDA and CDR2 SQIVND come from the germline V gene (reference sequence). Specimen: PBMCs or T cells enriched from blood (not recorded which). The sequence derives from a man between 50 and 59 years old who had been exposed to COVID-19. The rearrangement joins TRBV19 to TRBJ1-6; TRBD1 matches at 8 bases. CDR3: CASSNSGTGYNSPLHF. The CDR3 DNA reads TGTGCCAGTAGTAACTCCGGGACAGGCTATAATTCACCCCTCCACTTT.